This passage covers 22 T cell receptor beta chains from one sample sequenced in a study of T cells in Graves' hyperthyroidism and ophthalmopathy. The CDR3 regions of TCR beta were amplified from RNA transcripts. The HTBI set primed first-round TCR CDR3 RT-PCR. TCRdb re-called the multiplex PCR reads through MiXCR, storing one row per CDR3 protein. The data show fewer than 450,000 distinct CDR3 sequences, with approximately 18% seen just once and roughly 35% held by the top ten. Sequenced material: blood. These receptors came from a woman aged 30 to 39 with Graves' hyperthyroidism that later progressed to Graves' ophthalmopathy.

This clonotype has a count of ten or more. The chain has TRBV11-2 and TRBJ2-4; either TRBD1 or TRBD2 may supply D (6 bases each). Germline V CDR1 and CDR2: SGHAT, FQNNGV. Trimming removed 3 bases from V and 1 base from J, with 16 bases in between. There are 17 residues in the CDR3. CDR3 in amino acids: CASSLVRGRLAKNIQYF. As DNA, the CDR3 is TGTGCCAGCAGCTTGGTCCGGGGGCGCTTGGCCAAAAACATTCAGTACTTC. Complete variable domain (other parts from reference TRBV11-2 and TRBJ2-4): EAGVAQSPRYKIIEKRQSVAFWCNPISGHATLYWYQQILGQGPKLLIQFQNNGVVDDSQLPKDRFSAERLKGVDSTLKIQPAKLEDSAVYLCASSLVRGRLAKNIQYFGAGTRLSVL.

The genes are TRBV11-3 and TRBJ2-2; 9 bases align to TRBD2. The V segment lost 3 bases and the J segment 3 bases; nucleotides outside the gene matches: 2. From germline, CDR1 is SGHNT and CDR2 YENEEA. The CDR3 contains 15 residues. CDR3: CASSFVAGDTGELFF. The CDR3 DNA reads as TGTGCCAGCAGCTTCGTAGCGGGAGACACCGGGGAGCTGTTTTTT.

The chain employs TRBV11-2 and TRBJ2-5; tentative D call: TRBD2 (6 bases). This CDR3 is built from 16 residues. Trimming shortened V by 5 bases and J by 4 bases, and 20 bases separated the two germline ends. Germline V gene lookup returns CDR1 SGHAT and CDR2 FQNNGV. The CDR3, as DNA: TGTGCCAGCAGCCTCTCGGGAGCAGGAGAAGGAGAGACCCAGTACTTC. Translated, it gives CASSLSGAGEGETQYF.

This clonotype was recorded a few times. The chain joins TRBV20-1 to TRBJ2-5, with D unresolved. Germline CDR1 and CDR2: DFQATT and SNEGSKA (reference sequence). CDR3 length equals 11 residues. V lost 3 bases and J lost 4, with 6 bases in between. The CDR3 loop is CSARERETQYF. CDR3 sequence (DNA): TGCAGTGCTAGGGAAAGAGAGACCCAGTACTTC.

On this clonotype: A read error is possible here, since a much larger clone lies one base away. V is TRBV5-1 and J is TRBJ2-7; D unresolved. The germline CDR1 and CDR2 sequences are SGHRS and YFSETQ. This CDR3 has 14 residues. CDR3 coding DNA: TGCGCCAGCGGGTCCCACGGCAACCCTTACGAGCAGTGCTTC. This codes for CASGSHGNPYEQCF.

The chain combines TRBV28 with TRBJ1-3; D is unresolved. Germline V lookup: CDR1 MDHEN, CDR2 SYDVKM. The CDR3 runs 13 residues. The V and J ends lost 6 bases and 0 bases respectively, with 6 bases between them. CDR3 bases: TGTGCCAGCAGGGTGAGCTCTGGAAACACCATATATTTT. Amino acid sequence: CASRVSSGNTIYF. Supplemented by reference TRBV28 and TRBJ1-3, the full variable domain reads DVKVTQSSRYLVKRTGEKVFLECVQDMDHENMFWYRQDPGLGLRLIYFSYDVKMKEKGDIPEGYSVSREKKERFSLILESASTNQTSMYLCASRVSSGNTIYFGEGSWLTVV.

The rearrangement links TRBV5-1 to TRBJ1-2, with a weak D call TRBD1 (6 bases). The CDR3 totals 13 residues. The V end lost 4 bases, the J end lost 4 bases, and 11 bases lay between the germline ends. Germline V gene sequence: CDR1 SGHRS, CDR2 YFSETQ. This CDR3 reads CASSRDTRYGYTF. The DNA for the CDR3 is TGCGCCAGCAGCCGGGACACCCGCTATGGCTACACCTTC.

This clonotype came up many times. The chain joins TRBV5-1 to TRBJ2-1; D possibly matches TRBD1 or TRBD2 (5 bases each). Germline CDR1 reads SGHRS; CDR2 reads YFSETQ. Trimming took off 3 bases at V and 9 bases at J, with 16 bases between the two ends. The CDR3 length is 14 residues. The CDR3 bases are TGCGCCAGCAGCTCCGGGACCTTGGCCACTGAGCAGTTCTTC. It codes for CASSSGTLATEQFF. The variable domain in full, with the rest retrieved from reference TRBV5-1 and TRBJ2-1, is KAGVTQTPRYLIKTRGQQVTLSCSPISGHRSVSWYQQTPGQGLQFLFEYFSETQRNKGNFPGRFSGRQFSNSRSEMNVSTLELGDSALYLCASSSGTLATEQFFGPGTRLTVL.

CDR3 region: CSVGGGRTYEQYF. The CDR3 DNA is TGCAGCGTTGGTGGCGGGAGGACTTACGAGCAGTACTTC. The chain uses TRBV29-1 and TRBJ2-7, with TRBD2 matching over 8 bases. The CDR3 is 13 residues long. The V gene's germline CDR1 is SQVTM and CDR2 ANQGSEA. J gave up 4 bases and V 4 bases, and 6 bases lay outside the gene matches.

V usage is TRBV9 and J usage is TRBJ1-5; a possible D gene is TRBD1 (5 bases). V dropped 5 bases and J dropped 1 base, with 10 bases sitting between them. Germline V CDR1 and CDR2: SGDLS, YYNGEE. The CDR3 covers 14 residues. CDR3 sequence reads: CASSGRGSNQPQHF. The DNA for the CDR3 is TGTGCCAGCAGTGGACGGGGGAGCAATCAGCCCCAGCATTTT.

This clonotype was detected many times. J is TRBJ2-2 and V is TRBV19, with D uncertain. V gave up 6 bases and J gave up 1 base, with 12 bases separating them. This CDR3 region has 15 residues. Germline loops: CDR1 LNHDA, CDR2 SQIVND (reference sequence). CDR3 sequence reads: CASRGNPVNTGELFF. DNA of the CDR3: TGTGCCAGTAGGGGAAACCCTGTGAACACCGGGGAGCTGTTTTTT. Drawing the rest from reference TRBV19 and TRBJ2-2, the complete variable domain is DGGITQSPKYLFRKEGQNVTLSCEQNLNHDAMYWYRQDPGQGLRLIYYSQIVNDFQKGDIAEGYSVSREKKESFPLTVTSAQKNPTAFYLCASRGNPVNTGELFFGEGSRLTVL.

Many counts were recorded for this clonotype. DNA for the CDR3: TGTGCCAGCAGAGGGGGGACAGCTGGAAACACCATATATTTT. Encoded protein: CASRGGTAGNTIYF. The rearrangement links TRBV9 to TRBJ1-3, with 7 positions matching TRBD1. The CDR3 sequence is 14 residues long. CDR1 is SGDLS, CDR2 YYNGEE, per germline. V shed 5 bases and J 2 bases; nucleotides not matched to a gene: 4.

Many counts were recorded for this clonotype. The rearrangement joins TRBV6-1 to TRBJ2-1; D is unclear. This CDR3 has 17 amino acids. CDR1 and CDR2 from the germline V gene are MNHNS and SASEGT. V gave up 6 bases and J gave up 3 bases, with 21 bases separating them. The CDR3 DNA follows: TGTGCCAGCAGACTGTCTTTGGTCACGCCTGGCTACAATGAGCAGTTCTTC. Its translation is CASRLSLVTPGYNEQFF.

This clonotype was seen repeatedly, ten times or more. This rearrangement joins TRBV6-1 to TRBJ2-7; D call uncertain. Per germline, CDR1 MNHNS and CDR2 SASEGT. CDR3 size: 13 residues. V lost 2 bases, J lost 2 bases, and 7 bases lay in between. The CDR3 spells CASSEQWTYEQYF. The CDR3 nucleotides are TGTGCCAGCAGTGAACAATGGACCTACGAGCAGTACTTC.

This clonotype was seen many times. The chain carries TRBV5-6 and TRBJ2-7, with 9 nucleotides matching TRBD1. Germline loops: CDR1 SGHDT, CDR2 YYEEEE. V dropped 1 base and J dropped 6; count of bases not matched to a gene: 8. The CDR3 consists of 15 residues. The DNA for the CDR3 is TGTGCCAGCAGCTTGCCGGGACAGGGCTCGCTCGAGCAGTACTTC. It codes for CASSLPGQGSLEQYF. Supplemented by reference TRBV5-6 and TRBJ2-7, the full variable domain reads DAGVTQSPTHLIKTRGQQVTLRCSPKSGHDTVSWYQQALGQGPQFIFQYYEEEERQRGNFPDRFSGHQFPNYSSELNVNALLLGDSALYLCASSLPGQGSLEQYFGPGTRLTVT.

This clonotype was observed a few times. The chain couples TRBV29-1 to TRBJ2-1; maybe TRBD1 (6 bases). Trimming removed 0 bases from V and 9 bases from J, with 12 bases in between. The CDR3 runs 13 residues. Germline V CDR1 and CDR2: SQVTM, ANQGSEA. The CDR3 spells CSVEDPPGAEQFF. The CDR3 nucleotides read TGCAGCGTTGAAGATCCCCCAGGGGCTGAGCAGTTCTTC.

Ten or more counts support this clonotype. The CDR3, as DNA: TGTGCCAGCAGCCACATGATCCACCTGAACACTGAAGCTTTCTTT. It encodes CASSHMIHLNTEAFF. The rearrangement uses TRBV3-1 and TRBJ1-1, with D uncertain. This CDR3 has 15 residues. With 3 bases removed from V and 0 bases from J, the gap between germline ends came to 11 bases. The germline gives CDR1 LGHDT, CDR2 YNNKEL (reference sequence).

This clonotype was observed a handful of times. The chain recombines TRBV6-1 with TRBJ2-1, with 8 positions matching TRBD2. Germline CDR1 is MNHNS and CDR2 is SASEGT. The J segment lost 10 bases and the V segment lost 10 bases, leaving 15 bases of the junction unmatched. The CDR3 runs 14 residues. CDR3 in amino acids: CATQRGAGAWEQFF. In DNA, the CDR3 is TGTGCCACGCAAAGGGGAGCGGGAGCATGGGAGCAGTTCTTC.

The chain carries TRBV5-1 and TRBJ2-7; D uncertain. There are 14 residues in the CDR3. CDR1 and CDR2 (germline): SGHRS, YFSETQ. V lost 0 bases and J lost 6, with 13 bases in between. The CDR3 spells CASSLEAEAPEQYF. In DNA form, the CDR3 reads TGCGCCAGCAGCTTGGAGGCCGAGGCCCCCGAGCAGTACTTC.

The table lists this clonotype with many counts. The V call is TRBV18, the J call TRBJ2-5, with D possibly TRBD1 on 6 matching bases. Germline V gives CDR1 KGHSH, CDR2 LQKENI. With 3 bases removed from V and 5 bases from J, the gap between germline ends came to 25 bases. The CDR3 consists of 18 residues. CDR3 amino acids: CASSPRALLQGTAETQYF. The CDR3 DNA follows: TGTGCCAGCTCACCCCGGGCCCTCCTACAGGGAACGGCGGAGACCCAGTACTTC.

This clonotype came up many times. The chain employs TRBV30 and TRBJ1-2, with D perhaps TRBD1 (6 bases). Germline V CDR1 and CDR2: GTSNPN, SVGIG (reference sequence). Trimming took 4 bases from V and 1 from J, leaving 19 bases between them. The CDR3 runs 16 residues. The CDR3 DNA follows: TGTGCCTGGATTGAGTATGGGGGCGACCTTAACTATGGCTACACCTTC. Translated, it gives CAWIEYGGDLNYGYTF.

The chain links TRBV4-1 to TRBJ2-7, with D hard to call. The V and J ends lost 1 base and 6 bases respectively, with 16 bases between them. CDR1 and CDR2 (germline): MGHRA, YSYEKL. This CDR3 spans 15 amino acids. CDR3 residues: CASSQGFGVPREQYF. CDR3 coding DNA: TGCGCCAGCAGCCAAGGGTTTGGGGTACCCCGCGAGCAGTACTTC.